Listed below are T cell receptor beta chains from one sample, sequenced in a study of blood T cell repertoires in COVID-19. Clones were read by immunoSEQ multiplex PCR, and TCRdb kept only the in-frame ones, dropping some. Of roughly 320,000 clones in the sample, 75% to 90% are singletons; the top ten hold approximately 6%. Sequencing was performed on peripheral blood. All receptors derive from a woman in her 50s with COVID-19, enrolled during active disease. Each CDR3 is given with its conserved first and last residue. Fields, in order: clone size, J gene, V gene, D gene, CDR3 DNA, CDR3 protein. The D gene is left open where the match is weak. Size is omitted from some rows. Given values are once, few, many or a class for expanded clones.

>-|TRBJ1-2|TRBV13|TRBD1
TGTGCCAGCAGCAGACAGGGGGCCGTTTTTTATAACTATGGCTACACCTTC
CASSRQGAVFYNYGYTF
>-|TRBJ2-7|TRBV5-1|TRBD2
TGCGCCAGCAGCTACGGGACTAGCGGGAGGGCGCAGTACTTC
CASSYGTSGRAQYF
>-|TRBJ2-1|TRBV30|TRBD2
TGTGCCTGGAGGGTAGCGGGGTACAATGAGCAGTTCTTC
CAWRVAGYNEQFF
>once|TRBJ1-2|TRBV18|-
TGTGCCAGCTCACCACCTGGTCTTACAGTGCCCTCCGCTGGCTACACCTTC
CASSPPGLTVPSAGYTF
>few|TRBJ2-7|TRBV11-2|TRBD1
TGTGCCAGCAGCTTAGTACGTGGGACAGCAGGATACGAGCAGTACTTC
CASSLVRGTAGYEQYF
>once|TRBJ2-5|TRBV24-1|-
TGTGCCACCATCAGGACGAGGGGGGAGACCCAGTACTTC
CATIRTRGETQYF
>-|TRBJ2-7|TRBV19|TRBD2
TGTGCCAGTAGAGGACTAGCGGGAGGGCCAGGGGAGCAGTACTTC
CASRGLAGGPGEQYF
>few|TRBJ2-1|TRBV6-5|-
TGTGCCAGCAGTTCCCCGAGGAGCGGAGCCTACAATGAGCAGTTCTTC
CASSSPRSGAYNEQFF
>-|TRBJ2-3|TRBV18|-
TGTGCCAGCTCACCTACTAGCACAGATACGCAGTATTTT
CASSPTSTDTQYF
>-|TRBJ2-2|TRBV18|TRBD2
TGTGCCAGCTCACCAGCGGGACTAGCGGGACTCGGGGAGCTGTTTTTT
CASSPAGLAGLGELFF
>-|TRBJ2-1|TRBV5-1|TRBD1
TGCGCCAGTCGACCCGCCGGGACAGAAGTTTCTAAAGGGCAGTTCTTC
CASRPAGTEVSKGQFF
>-|TRBJ2-5|TRBV9|TRBD2
TGTGCCAGCAGCGCGCTGGGACTAGCGGCTCGTGAGACCCAGTACTTC
CASSALGLAARETQYF
>-|TRBJ1-4|TRBV28|-
TGTGCCAGCAGTTTTAACGCAGCAGGGGAGTTCGAAAAACTGTTTTTT
CASSFNAAGEFEKLFF
>-|TRBJ1-3|TRBV27|-
TGTGCCAGCAGTTTCTCCCGGGACAAAGGAAACACCATATATTTT
CASSFSRDKGNTIYF
>-|TRBJ2-5|TRBV2|TRBD2
TGTGCCAGCAGGCTAGTGCGGGAGGGACAGACCCAGTACTTC
CASRLVREGQTQYF
>-|TRBJ2-7|TRBV10-1|-
TGCGCCAGCAGTGAGATAGCCACGGAGGGGCCCTACGAGCAGTACTTC
CASSEIATEGPYEQYF
>-|TRBJ2-1|TRBV7-7|TRBD2
TGTGCTAGCAGCCTGGGACTAGCGTATTACAATGAGCAGTTCTTC
CASSLGLAYYNEQFF
>-|TRBJ2-5|TRBV24-1|-
TGTGCCACCAGTGATTTCGGGGAGTACCAAGAGACCCAGTACTTC
CATSDFGEYQETQYF
>-|TRBJ2-1|TRBV27|-
TGTGCCAGCAGTTTATTAGGGGATGAGCAGTTCTTC
CASSLLGDEQFF
>once|TRBJ2-7|TRBV7-2|-
TGTGCCAGCAGCGCTCCGGGGAGCGTCTCCTACGAGCAGTACTTC
CASSAPGSVSYEQYF
>-|TRBJ2-3|TRBV29-1|TRBD2
TGCAGCGTTCCCGCCGTCTCTGTAGCGGGACCCACAGATACGCAGTATTTT
CSVPAVSVAGPTDTQYF
>-|TRBJ2-1|TRBV27|TRBD2
TGTGCCAGCAGTTTATCCTCACCCTACCTCAAGACTAGCGGGAGAGGATATGAGCAGTTCTTC
CASSLSSPYLKTSGRGYEQFF
>once|TRBJ2-5|TRBV24-1|TRBD2
TGTGCCACCAGTGATACCGGGACTACAGTGGGTGAGACCCAGTACTTC
CATSDTGTTVGETQYF
>-|TRBJ1-4|TRBV6-1|-
TGTGCCAGCAGGGAACACAGGGCCCCAACCGGGAAACTGTTTTTT
CASREHRAPTGKLFF
>-|TRBJ2-7|TRBV12-3/TRBV12-4|-
TGTGCCAGCAGCCCAGGAGGGGTCGAGCAGTACTTC
CASSPGGVEQYF
>-|TRBJ1-5|TRBV5-1|-
TGCGCCAGCAGCTTGGGGGCAGGCCCTTGGGAGCCCCAGCATTTT
CASSLGAGPWEPQHF
>-|TRBJ1-4|TRBV2|-
TGTGCCAGCACTAGGGGGAGTGAAAAACTGTTTTTT
CASTRGSEKLFF
>-|TRBJ1-2|TRBV5-4|TRBD1
TGTGCCAGCAGCGGACGGACAGGGGACTATGGCTACACCTTC
CASSGRTGDYGYTF
>-|TRBJ2-1|TRBV19|-
TGTGCCAGTAGTATATCTAGCGTACAGAGGGGTGAGCAGTTCTTC
CASSISSVQRGEQFF
>-|TRBJ2-5|TRBV9|-
TGTGCCAGCAGCGTAGGGGTAAAAAGCGGCCAAGAGACCCAGTACTTC
CASSVGVKSGQETQYF
>-|TRBJ1-1|TRBV30|-
TGTGCCTGGAGTACAGGTGGGAACACTGAAGCTTTCTTT
CAWSTGGNTEAFF
>few|TRBJ1-5|TRBV19|-
TGTGCCAGTAGTATGAGAGATAGCAATCAGCCCCAGCATTTT
CASSMRDSNQPQHF
>once|TRBJ2-5|TRBV18|-
TGTGCCAGCTCACCACCGGACTACCGAATTCAAGAGACCCAGTACTTC
CASSPPDYRIQETQYF
>-|TRBJ2-7|TRBV5-1|TRBD2
TGCGCCAGCAGCTTGGTTAGCGGGAGCACGAGTGAGCAGTACTTC
CASSLVSGSTSEQYF
>few|TRBJ1-5|TRBV7-9|-
TGTGCCAGCAGCTCTGGGGAAGGGAAGGGGTCCCAGCATTTT
CASSSGEGKGSQHF
>-|TRBJ2-5|TRBV5-1|TRBD2
TGCGCCAGCAGCCCTCGACTAGCAGGGGAGACCCAGTACTTC
CASSPRLAGETQYF
>-|TRBJ1-3|TRBV18|TRBD1
TGTGCCAGCTCAACACTGGATCTACAGGGGGCTGGAAACACCATATATTTT
CASSTLDLQGAGNTIYF
>-|TRBJ1-2|TRBV7-2|-
TGTGCCAGCAGCTTAAGTCGGGGGGACTATGGCTACACCTTC
CASSLSRGDYGYTF
>-|TRBJ2-7|TRBV10-3|-
TGTGCCATCAGTGAGTCGAACAGCCCGAGTGGGTACGAGCAGTACTTC
CAISESNSPSGYEQYF
>-|TRBJ2-2|TRBV15|-
TGTGCCACCAGCAGAGATGAGGATCTAGCTTCCACCGGGGAGCTGTTTTTT
CATSRDEDLASTGELFF
>-|TRBJ1-2|TRBV3-1/TRBV3-2|TRBD1
TGTGCCAGCAGCCAAGATCGAGGGACAGATGAAGGCTACACCTTC
CASSQDRGTDEGYTF
>once|TRBJ2-7|TRBV15|-
TGTGCCACCAGCAGAGACGAGGGTGGCTACGAGCAGTACTTC
CATSRDEGGYEQYF
>-|TRBJ2-7|TRBV27|-
TGTGCCAGCGGGTATTCGGGTTGGAACGAGCAGTACTTC
CASGYSGWNEQYF
>-|TRBJ2-1|TRBV9|-
TGTGCCAGCAGCGTCACCGTCAGGGAGCAGTTCTTC
CASSVTVREQFF
>-|TRBJ2-3|TRBV4-1|TRBD2
TGCGCCAGCAGCCAAGATCCAGGTCGACTAGCGGGGAACCCGGATACGCAGTATTTT
CASSQDPGRLAGNPDTQYF
>-|TRBJ2-1|TRBV7-8|-
TGTGCCAGCAGCTTACGGGACAATGAGCAGTTCTTC
CASSLRDNEQFF
>-|TRBJ2-5|TRBV7-7|-
TGTGCTAGCAGCTTGGGTGGGACTTGGGAAGAGACCCAGTACTTC
CASSLGGTWEETQYF
>few|TRBJ1-6|TRBV19|TRBD1
TGTGCCAGTAGCAGGGACAGGGGCTATAATTCACCCCTCCACTTT
CASSRDRGYNSPLHF
>-|TRBJ2-2|TRBV4-1|-
TGCGCCAGCAGCCAAGAATTTCGGCAGGGGCACCGGAGGAACACCGGGGAGCTGTTTTTT
CASSQEFRQGHRRNTGELFF
>-|TRBJ1-2|TRBV27|-
TGTGCCAGCAAGGAGGGCAGATCAAACTATGGCTACACCTTC
CASKEGRSNYGYTF
>-|TRBJ2-1|TRBV10-3|TRBD2
TGTGCCGCGTCAGGACTAGCGGTGTACAATGAGCAGTTCTTC
CAASGLAVYNEQFF
>-|TRBJ2-7|TRBV7-9|TRBD2
TGTGCCAGCAGCGGTCGACTAGCGGGAGTCGCCTACGAGCAGTACTTC
CASSGRLAGVAYEQYF
>-|TRBJ1-1|TRBV3-1/TRBV3-2|-
TGTGCCAGCAGCCAAGTTGAAGGGGACACTGAAGCTTTCTTT
CASSQVEGDTEAFF
>-|TRBJ1-5|TRBV24-1|TRBD1
TGTGCCACCAGTGATTTGGGACAGGGGAACAATCAGCCCCAGCATTTT
CATSDLGQGNNQPQHF
>-|TRBJ1-1|TRBV10-1|TRBD1
TGCGCCAGCAGTGAGTCGACAGGGCGCACTGAAGCTTTCTTT
CASSESTGRTEAFF
>once|TRBJ2-1|TRBV7-3|TRBD2
TGTGCCAGCAGCTCAGTAGCGGGAGCCGGATACAATGAGCAGTTCTTC
CASSSVAGAGYNEQFF
>-|TRBJ2-3|TRBV2|TRBD2
TGTGCCAGCAGCGATCAGTTTTCCAGACTAGCGGGGAAAGCTAGCACAGATACGCAGTATTTT
CASSDQFSRLAGKASTDTQYF
>-|TRBJ1-3|TRBV11-3|-
TGTGCCAGCAGCTTAGGATATCGGACAGTCTCTGGAAACACCATATATTTT
CASSLGYRTVSGNTIYF